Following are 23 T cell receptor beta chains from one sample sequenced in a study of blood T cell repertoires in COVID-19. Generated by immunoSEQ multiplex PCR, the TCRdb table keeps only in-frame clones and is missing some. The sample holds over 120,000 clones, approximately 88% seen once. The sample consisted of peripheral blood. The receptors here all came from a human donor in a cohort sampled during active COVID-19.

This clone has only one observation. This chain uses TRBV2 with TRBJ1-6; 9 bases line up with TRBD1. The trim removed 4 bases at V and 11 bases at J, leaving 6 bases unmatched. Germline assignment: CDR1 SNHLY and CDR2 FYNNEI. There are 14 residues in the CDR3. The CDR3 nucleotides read TGTGCCAGCAGTGGGGACAGGGAAGGTACACCCCTCCACTTT. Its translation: CASSGDREGTPLHF.

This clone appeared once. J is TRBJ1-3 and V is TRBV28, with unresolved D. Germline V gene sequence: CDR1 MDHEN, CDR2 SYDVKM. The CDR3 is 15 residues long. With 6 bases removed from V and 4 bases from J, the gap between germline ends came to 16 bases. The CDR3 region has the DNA TGTGCCAGCAGCCTTGGCGGGCATCTCGGAAACACCATATATTTT. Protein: CASSLGGHLGNTIYF. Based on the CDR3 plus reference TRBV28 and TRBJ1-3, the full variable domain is DVKVTQSSRYLVKRTGEKVFLECVQDMDHENMFWYRQDPGLGLRLIYFSYDVKMKEKGDIPEGYSVSREKKERFSLILESASTNQTSMYLCASSLGGHLGNTIYFGEGSWLTVV.

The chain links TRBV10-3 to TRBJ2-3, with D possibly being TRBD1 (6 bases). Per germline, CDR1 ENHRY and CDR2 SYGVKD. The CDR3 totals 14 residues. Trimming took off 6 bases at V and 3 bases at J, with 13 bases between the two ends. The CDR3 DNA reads TGTGCCATCAGCAGGGACATGGGGACAGATACGCAGTATTTT. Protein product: CAISRDMGTDTQYF.

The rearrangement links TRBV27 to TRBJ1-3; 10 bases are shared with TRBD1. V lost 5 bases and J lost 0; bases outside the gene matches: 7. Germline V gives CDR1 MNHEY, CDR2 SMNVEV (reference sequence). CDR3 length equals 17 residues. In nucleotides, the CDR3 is TGTGCCAGCAGTCCGGGACAGGGGCCAAGCTCTGGAAACACCATATATTTT. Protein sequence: CASSPGQGPSSGNTIYF.

For the CDR3, the DNA is TGTGCCAGCAGCGTAGCAGGGGGCGAGGATACGCAGTATTTT. Amino acid sequence: CASSVAGGEDTQYF. The rearrangement uses TRBV9 and TRBJ2-3, with 8 bases aligning to TRBD1. Trimming removed 0 bases from V and 6 bases from J; junction bases left unmatched: 3. Per the germline V gene, CDR1 is SGDLS and CDR2 is YYNGEE. This CDR3 has 14 residues.

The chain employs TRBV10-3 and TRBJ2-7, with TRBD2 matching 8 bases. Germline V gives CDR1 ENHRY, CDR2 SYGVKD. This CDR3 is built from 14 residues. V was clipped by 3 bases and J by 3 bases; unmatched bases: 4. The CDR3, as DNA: TGTGCCATCAGTGACGGGAGGGCCGGCTACGAGCAGTACGTC. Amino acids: CAISDGRAGYEQYV.

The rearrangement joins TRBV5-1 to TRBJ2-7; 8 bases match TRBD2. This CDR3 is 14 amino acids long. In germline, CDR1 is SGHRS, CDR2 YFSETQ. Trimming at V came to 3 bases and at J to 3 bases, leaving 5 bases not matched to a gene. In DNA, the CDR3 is TGCGCCAGCAGCTCCGGGAGGGGGGACTACGAGCAGTACTTC. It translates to CASSSGRGDYEQYF. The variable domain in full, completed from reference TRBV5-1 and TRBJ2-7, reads KAGVTQTPRYLIKTRGQQVTLSCSPISGHRSVSWYQQTPGQGLQFLFEYFSETQRNKGNFPGRFSGRQFSNSRSEMNVSTLELGDSALYLCASSSGRGDYEQYFGPGTRLTVT.

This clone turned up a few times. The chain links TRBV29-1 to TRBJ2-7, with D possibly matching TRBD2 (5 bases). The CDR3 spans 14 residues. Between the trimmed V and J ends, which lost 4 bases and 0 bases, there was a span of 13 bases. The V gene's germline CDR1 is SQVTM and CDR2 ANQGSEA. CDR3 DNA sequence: TGCAGCGTTGGGGCGGGTTTGAGCTCCTACGAGCAGTACTTC. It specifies CSVGAGLSSYEQYF.

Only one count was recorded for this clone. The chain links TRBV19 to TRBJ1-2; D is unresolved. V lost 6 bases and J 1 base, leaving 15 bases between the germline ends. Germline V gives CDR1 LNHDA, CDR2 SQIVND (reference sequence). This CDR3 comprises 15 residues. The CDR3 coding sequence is TGTGCCAGTAGCCCCGGTCTGTCTGTTAACTATGGCTACACCTTC. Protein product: CASSPGLSVNYGYTF.

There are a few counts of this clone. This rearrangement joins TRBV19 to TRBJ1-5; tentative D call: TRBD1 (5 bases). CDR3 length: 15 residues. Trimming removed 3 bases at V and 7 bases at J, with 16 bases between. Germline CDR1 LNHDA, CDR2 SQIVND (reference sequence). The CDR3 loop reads CASSIGGGGSQPQHF. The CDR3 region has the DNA TGTGCCAGTAGTATTGGCGGGGGGGGGTCGCAGCCCCAGCATTTT.

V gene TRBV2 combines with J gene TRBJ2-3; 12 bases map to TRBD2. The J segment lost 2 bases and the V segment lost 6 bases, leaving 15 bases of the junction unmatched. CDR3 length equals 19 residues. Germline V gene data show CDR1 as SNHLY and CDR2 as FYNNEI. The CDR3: CASSKQGIGLAGNTDTQYF. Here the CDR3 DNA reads TGTGCCAGCAGCAAACAGGGGATTGGACTAGCGGGGAACACAGATACGCAGTATTTT. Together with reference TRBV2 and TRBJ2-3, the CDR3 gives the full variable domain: EPEVTQTPSHQVTQMGQEVILRCVPISNHLYFYWYRQILGQKVEFLVSFYNNEISEKSEIFDDQFSVERPDGSNFTLKIRSTKLEDSAMYFCASSKQGIGLAGNTDTQYFGPGTRLTVL.

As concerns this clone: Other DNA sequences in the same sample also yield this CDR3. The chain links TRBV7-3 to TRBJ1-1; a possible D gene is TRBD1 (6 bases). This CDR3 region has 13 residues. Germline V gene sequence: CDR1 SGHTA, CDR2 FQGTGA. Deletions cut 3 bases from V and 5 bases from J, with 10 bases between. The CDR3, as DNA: TGTGCCAGCAGCTTGACGCAGGGGACTGAAGCTTTCTTT. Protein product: CASSLTQGTEAFF.

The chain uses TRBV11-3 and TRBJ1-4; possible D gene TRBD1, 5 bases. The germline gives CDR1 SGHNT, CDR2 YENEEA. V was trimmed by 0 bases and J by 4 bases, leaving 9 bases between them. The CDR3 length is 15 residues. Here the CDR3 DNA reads TGTGCCAGCAGCTTAGATCACAGGCTTAATGAAAAACTGTTTTTT. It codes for CASSLDHRLNEKLFF.

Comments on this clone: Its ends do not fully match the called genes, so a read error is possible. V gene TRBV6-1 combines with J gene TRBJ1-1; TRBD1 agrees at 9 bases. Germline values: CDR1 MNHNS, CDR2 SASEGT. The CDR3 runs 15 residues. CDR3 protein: CASSEETGGGTEAFF. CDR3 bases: TGTGCCAGCAGCGAAGAGACAGGGGGAGGCACTGAAGCTTTCTTT.

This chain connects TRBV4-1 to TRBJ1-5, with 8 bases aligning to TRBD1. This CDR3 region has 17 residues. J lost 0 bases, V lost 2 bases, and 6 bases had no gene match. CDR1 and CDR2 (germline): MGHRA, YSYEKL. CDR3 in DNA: TGCGCCAGCAGCCAATGGCTGACAGGGGATAGCAATCAGCCCCAGCATTTT. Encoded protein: CASSQWLTGDSNQPQHF.

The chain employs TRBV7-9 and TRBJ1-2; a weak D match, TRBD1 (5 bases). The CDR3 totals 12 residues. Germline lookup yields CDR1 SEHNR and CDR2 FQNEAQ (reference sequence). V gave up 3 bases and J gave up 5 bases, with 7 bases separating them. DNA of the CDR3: TGTGCCAGCAGCTTTGGGGGGTATGGCTACACCTTC. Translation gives CASSFGGYGYTF.

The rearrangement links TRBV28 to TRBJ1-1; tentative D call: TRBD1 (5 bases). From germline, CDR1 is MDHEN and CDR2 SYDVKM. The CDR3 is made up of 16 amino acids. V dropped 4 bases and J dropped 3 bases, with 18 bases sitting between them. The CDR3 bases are TGTGCCAGCAGTTCAGCTTTAGGAGGGGCCTACACTGAAGCTTTCTTT. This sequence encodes CASSSALGGAYTEAFF.

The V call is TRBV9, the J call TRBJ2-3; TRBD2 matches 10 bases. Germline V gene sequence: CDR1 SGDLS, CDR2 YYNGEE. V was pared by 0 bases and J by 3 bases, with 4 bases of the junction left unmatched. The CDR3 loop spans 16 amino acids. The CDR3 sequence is CASSVAPSGSTDTQYF. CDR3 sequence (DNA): TGTGCCAGCAGCGTAGCTCCTAGCGGGAGTACAGATACGCAGTATTTT.

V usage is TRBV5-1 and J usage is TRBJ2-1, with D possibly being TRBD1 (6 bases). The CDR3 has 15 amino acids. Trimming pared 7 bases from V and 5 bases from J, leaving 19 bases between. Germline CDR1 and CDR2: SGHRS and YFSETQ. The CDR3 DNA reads TGCGCCAGCTACTACTCCGGGACAAACAACAATGAGCAGTTCTTC. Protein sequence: CASYYSGTNNNEQFF.

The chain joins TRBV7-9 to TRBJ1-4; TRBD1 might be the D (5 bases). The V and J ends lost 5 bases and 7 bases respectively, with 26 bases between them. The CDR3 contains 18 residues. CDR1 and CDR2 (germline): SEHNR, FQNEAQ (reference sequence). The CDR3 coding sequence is TGTGCCAGCAGCCCGGGCAAATTGGGATCCGGGCAGGGTGAAAAACTGTTTTTT. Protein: CASSPGKLGSGQGEKLFF.

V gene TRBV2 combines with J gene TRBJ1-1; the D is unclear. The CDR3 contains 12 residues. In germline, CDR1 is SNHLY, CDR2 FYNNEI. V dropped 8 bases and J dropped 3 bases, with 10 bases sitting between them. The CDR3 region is CASSGDDTEAFF. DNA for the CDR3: TGTGCCAGCTCCGGGGATGACACTGAAGCTTTCTTT. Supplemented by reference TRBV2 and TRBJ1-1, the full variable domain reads EPEVTQTPSHQVTQMGQEVILRCVPISNHLYFYWYRQILGQKVEFLVSFYNNEISEKSEIFDDQFSVERPDGSNFTLKIRSTKLEDSAMYFCASSGDDTEAFFGQGTRLTVV.

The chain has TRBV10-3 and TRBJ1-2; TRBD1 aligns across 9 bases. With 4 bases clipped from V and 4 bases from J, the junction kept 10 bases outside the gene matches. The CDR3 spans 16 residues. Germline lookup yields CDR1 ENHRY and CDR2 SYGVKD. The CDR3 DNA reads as TGTGCCATCAGTGTCCCGGGACAGGGTTCGGGCTATGGCTACACCTTC. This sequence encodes CAISVPGQGSGYGYTF.

The CDR3 is CASSLTPASGRYNEQFF. The CDR3 nucleotides are TGTGCCAGCAGCTTAACCCCAGCTAGCGGGCGATACAATGAGCAGTTCTTC. V is TRBV7-6 and J is TRBJ2-1; 8 bases map to TRBD2. V lost 2 bases, J lost 4 bases, and 10 bases stayed unmatched. The CDR3 is made up of 17 amino acids. CDR1 is SGHVS, CDR2 FNYEAQ, per germline.